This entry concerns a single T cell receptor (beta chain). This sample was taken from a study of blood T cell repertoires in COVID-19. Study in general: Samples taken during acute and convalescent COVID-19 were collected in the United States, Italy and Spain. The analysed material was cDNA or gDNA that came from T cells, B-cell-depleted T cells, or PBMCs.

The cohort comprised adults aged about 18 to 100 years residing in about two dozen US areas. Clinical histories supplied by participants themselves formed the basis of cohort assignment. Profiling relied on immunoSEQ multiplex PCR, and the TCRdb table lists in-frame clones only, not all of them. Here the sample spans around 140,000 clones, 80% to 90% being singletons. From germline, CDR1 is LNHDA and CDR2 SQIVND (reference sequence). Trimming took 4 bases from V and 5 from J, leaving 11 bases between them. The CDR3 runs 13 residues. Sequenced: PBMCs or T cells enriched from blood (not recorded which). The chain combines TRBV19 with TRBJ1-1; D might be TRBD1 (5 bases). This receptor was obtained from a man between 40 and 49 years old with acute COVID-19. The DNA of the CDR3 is TGTGCCAGTAGTACCTCAGGGCGGACTGAAGCTTTCTTT. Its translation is CASSTSGRTEAFF.